The 9 T cell receptor beta chains below were found in one sample sequenced in a study of cytomegalovirus exposure and HLA in healthy donors. 60 Vbeta and 13 Jbeta primers were used in PCR. Produced via immunoSEQ multiplex PCR; TCRdb's table is partial and in-frame only. The data hold about 110,000 clones, with just over 75% observed a single time. The sample consisted of PBMCs. All receptors derive from a middle-aged man in good health and CMV-seropositive.

This chain uses TRBV6-1 with TRBJ1-4; D is perhaps TRBD1 (5 bases). The CDR3 runs 16 residues. V lost 4 bases and J 0 bases, leaving 12 bases between the germline ends. Germline-derived CDR1 and CDR2 are MNHNS and SASEGT. The CDR3 DNA reads as TGTGCCAGCAGTGCCTATGGGGGGTCAACTAATGAAAAACTGTTTTTT. Encoded protein: CASSAYGGSTNEKLFF.

The chain is built from TRBV7-9 and TRBJ2-5; TRBD1 might be the D (5 bases). Trimming removed 3 bases at V and 5 bases at J, with 19 bases between. The CDR3 covers 16 residues. Germline loops: CDR1 SEHNR, CDR2 FQNEAQ (reference sequence). The CDR3 protein is CASSFPPGSQVETQYF. The CDR3 nucleotides read TGTGCCAGCAGCTTCCCACCAGGGTCCCAGGTGGAGACCCAGTACTTC.

The rearrangement uses TRBV7-2 and TRBJ1-4; 11 bases match TRBD1. The V segment lost 5 bases and the J segment 0 bases; nucleotides outside the gene matches: 2. CDR1 is SGHTA, CDR2 FQGNSA, per germline. The CDR3 runs 16 residues. CDR3 sequence (DNA): TGTGCCAGCAGCCGGACAGGGGGCCCAACTAATGAAAAACTGTTTTTT. Amino acid sequence: CASSRTGGPTNEKLFF.

CDR3 amino acids: CASSVAVIYEQYF. Written as DNA, the CDR3 is TGCGCCAGCAGTGTGGCGGTGATCTACGAGCAGTACTTC. The gene calls are TRBV10-2 and TRBJ2-7; D is unclear. CDR3 length equals 13 residues. Trimming pared 4 bases from V and 3 bases from J, leaving 10 bases between. Germline CDR1 reads WSHSY; CDR2 reads SAAADI.

The V call is TRBV6-6, the J call TRBJ2-7; TRBD2 agrees at 11 bases. After removal of 6 bases from V and 1 base from J, the junction contained 5 bases not matched to a gene. The CDR3 has 15 residues. Germline CDR1 and CDR2: MNHNY and SVGAGI (reference sequence). Here the CDR3 reads CASSPGTSGSYEQYF. The CDR3 DNA follows: TGTGCCAGCAGCCCCGGGACTAGCGGTTCCTACGAGCAGTACTTC.

The V call is TRBV4-1, the J call TRBJ2-3; 10 positions agree with TRBD1. CDR3 length: 15 residues. V lost 1 base and J lost 12; bases outside the gene matches: 10. CDR1 is MGHRA, CDR2 YSYEKL, per germline. CDR3 loop: CASSQVGQGPVRQYF. CDR3 bases: TGCGCCAGCAGCCAAGTGGGACAGGGGCCTGTACGCCAGTATTTT.

The chain carries TRBV29-1 and TRBJ2-7; TRBD2 matches 13 bases. The CDR3 is made up of 16 amino acids. The V gene end was trimmed by 4 bases and the J gene end by 0 bases; junction bases not matched to a gene: 6. Germline V gene sequence: CDR1 SQVTM, CDR2 ANQGSEA. The CDR3 is CSVAGLAGLRSYEQYF. CDR3 DNA: TGCAGCGTTGCGGGACTAGCGGGGCTTCGCTCCTACGAGCAGTACTTC.

The rearrangement links TRBV7-3 to TRBJ2-2; TRBD1 matches at 7 bases. The CDR3 extends over 14 amino acids. Germline values: CDR1 SGHTA, CDR2 FQGTGA. Trimming cost V 4 bases and J 5 bases; bases outside gene matches: 4. CDR3: CASSSGQETGELFF. As DNA, the CDR3 is TGTGCCAGCAGCTCCGGACAGGAGACCGGGGAGCTGTTTTTT. Full variable domain (outside the CDR3, taken from reference TRBV7-3 and TRBJ2-2): GAGVSQTPSNKVTEKGKYVELRCDPISGHTALYWYRQSLGQGPEFLIYFQGTGAADDSGLPNDRFFAVRPEGSVSTLKIQRTERGDSAVYLCASSSGQETGELFFGEGSRLTVL.

The chain joins TRBV4-3 to TRBJ1-1, with a weak D call TRBD1 (6 bases). This CDR3 comprises 14 residues. Trimming removed 0 bases from V and 12 bases from J, with 17 bases in between. Germline V gene sequence: CDR1 LGHNA, CDR2 YSLEER. The CDR3 sequence: CASSQDRQGLTTFF. CDR3 sequence (DNA): TGCGCCAGCAGCCAAGATCGGCAGGGGCTGACGACTTTCTTT.